The entry that follows covers one T cell receptor beta chain sequence. Its target is not known. This record belongs to a study of identical twins. Notes on the study in general: In beta out-of-frame sequences, the excess sharing between twins was weaker.

TCRdb reprocessed the 5' RACE reads via MiXCR and lists one record per CDR3 protein. The sample has approximately 620,000 distinct CDR3 sequences; 8.5% to 9.5% are singletons. CDR1 is DFQATT and CDR2 is SNEGSKA in the germline V gene (reference sequence). V was cut by 4 bases and J by 1 base, with 13 bases left in between. The CDR3 extends over 14 amino acids. These data also featured in a second study, about yellow fever vaccine responses in identical twins.

This sequence was found in a woman in her late teens or twenties in good health. Sequencing was performed on PBMCs. The chain couples TRBV20-1 to TRBJ2-5; D unclear. The CDR3 here is CSATQRKGQETQYF. The CDR3 bases are TGCAGTGCTACCCAAAGGAAGGGCCAAGAGACCCAGTACTTC.